This entry lists 7 T cell receptor beta chains sequenced from one sample in a study of blood T cell repertoires in COVID-19. Clones were sequenced by immunoSEQ multiplex PCR, and TCRdb holds only the in-frame ones, with some missing. The table includes some 73,000 clones, 84% detected once. Specimen: peripheral blood. These receptors were obtained from a human donor in a cohort sampled during active COVID-19.

In this sample, this clone turned up a few times. J is TRBJ2-5 and V is TRBV6-5, with TRBD2 identical over 9 bases. The germline CDR1 and CDR2 sequences are MNHEY and SVGAGI. The trim removed 5 bases at V and 2 bases at J, leaving 6 bases unmatched. The CDR3 length is 15 residues. CDR3 nucleotide sequence: TGTGCCAGCAGTCCTCCCCTAGCGGGGCAAGAGACCCAGTACTTC. Translated: CASSPPLAGQETQYF.

This chain uses TRBV5-1 with TRBJ1-2, with a tentative D call TRBD1 (5 bases). Germline CDR1 reads SGHRS; CDR2 reads YFSETQ. CDR3 length: 16 residues. Trimming removed 0 bases from V and 0 bases from J, with 12 bases in between. The CDR3 protein is CASSLGPATANYGYTF. CDR3 in DNA: TGCGCCAGCAGCTTGGGGCCGGCGACAGCTAACTATGGCTACACCTTC. Full variable domain (missing parts from reference TRBV5-1 and TRBJ1-2): KAGVTQTPRYLIKTRGQQVTLSCSPISGHRSVSWYQQTPGQGLQFLFEYFSETQRNKGNFPGRFSGRQFSNSRSEMNVSTLELGDSALYLCASSLGPATANYGYTFGSGTRLTVV.

This rearrangement joins TRBV14 to TRBJ1-3; 7 nucleotides agree with TRBD1. J gave up 0 bases and V 4 bases, and 9 bases lay outside the gene matches. CDR3 length equals 17 residues. CDR1 is SGHDN and CDR2 is FVKESK in the germline V gene. The CDR3 DNA reads TGTGCCAGCAGCCGAGAGACAGGGATTAACTCTGGAAACACCATATATTTT. It specifies CASSRETGINSGNTIYF.

The gene calls are TRBV4-2 and TRBJ1-6; 9 bases are a match to TRBD1. The CDR3 has 15 amino acids. The germline gives CDR1 LGHNA, CDR2 YNFKEQ. The V and J ends lost 4 bases and 5 bases, in that order; junction bases with no gene match: 3. CDR3 sequence reads: CASSLGTGNNSPLHF. The CDR3 coding sequence is TGTGCCAGCAGCCTTGGGACAGGGAATAATTCACCCCTCCACTTT.

This clone was detected only a few times. The rearrangement uses TRBV5-1 and TRBJ1-2; D is unclear. Germline V gene sequence: CDR1 SGHRS, CDR2 YFSETQ. The CDR3 length is 14 residues. V was trimmed by 2 bases and J by 4 bases, leaving 12 bases between them. CDR3 sequence reads: CASSFSEGFYGYTF. The CDR3 region has the DNA TGCGCCAGCAGCTTCTCTGAGGGTTTCTATGGCTACACCTTC.

This chain uses TRBV2 with TRBJ2-7; 9 bases line up with TRBD1. Unmatched junction bases numbered 7, after V lost 8 bases and J lost 5 bases. This CDR3 has 13 amino acids. Germline loops: CDR1 SNHLY, CDR2 FYNNEI. CDR3 protein: CASLGDRDNEQYF. The CDR3 coding sequence is TGTGCCAGCCTTGGGGACAGGGACAACGAGCAGTACTTC.

This chain links TRBV11-2 with TRBJ2-6, with D unresolved. The CDR3 is made up of 13 amino acids. The germline V and J ends were trimmed by 5 bases and 2 bases, with 4 bases remaining between them. Germline values: CDR1 SGHAT, CDR2 FQNNGV. The chain's CDR3 is CASSVTGANVLTF. The CDR3 DNA is TGTGCCAGCAGCGTAACTGGGGCCAACGTCCTGACTTTC.